These T cell receptor beta chains were read from a single sample in a study of beta chain features in type 1 diabetes. TCRdb keeps only in-frame clones here, not all; method: immunoSEQ multiplex PCR. The table lists 350,000 to 450,000 clones, around 16% of them singletons. The specimen sequenced was naive CD4+ T cells from blood. These receptor sequences come from a young woman in good health. Each CDR3 is given without its conserved first and last residue. The order of the fields is V gene, J gene, CDR3 protein.

>TRBV19|TRBJ1-4
ASSMTTDEKLF
>TRBV25-1|TRBJ1-1
ASSGTRNTEAF
>TRBV28|TRBJ1-1
ASSLLQGPNTEAF
>TRBV29-1|TRBJ2-1
SAGQGPSISEQF
>TRBV9|TRBJ1-1
ASSSRGYTEAF
>TRBV5-1|TRBJ2-1
ASSRTSGSYNEQF
>TRBV19|TRBJ2-1
ASSPWTYTNEQF
>TRBV28|TRBJ2-1
ASTDRDYPPYNEQF
>TRBV29-1|TRBJ2-2
SVGGIGRTGELF
>TRBV30|TRBJ1-2
AWSVAGMDGYT
>TRBV19|TRBJ2-7
ASSASGGAYEQY
>TRBV14|TRBJ2-7
ASSYQGGVYEQY
>TRBV6-5|TRBJ2-7
ASSFSQGLSSYEQY
>TRBV5-1|TRBJ2-7
ASSFALAGGSSYEQY
>TRBV7-9|-
ASSPNAAASYEQY
>TRBV7-2|TRBJ2-7
ASRRGRNSYEQY
>TRBV7-2|TRBJ1-1
ASSLFSSTEAF
>TRBV5-4|TRBJ2-1
ASSLAAGISYNEQF
>TRBV7-3|TRBJ2-1
ASSFRLADYNEQF
>TRBV28|TRBJ2-3
ASSLGAGPDTQY
>TRBV7-8|TRBJ2-3
ASSVDRVSTDTQY
>TRBV11-2|TRBJ2-5
ASSSAGGTQY
>TRBV30|TRBJ1-5
AWSVSGQWTGHYNQPQH
>TRBV5-1|TRBJ2-3
ASSLVAGGTDTQY
>TRBV28|TRBJ2-1
ASSQPEWDNEQF
>TRBV27|TRBJ2-7
ASSLPGQRYEQY
>TRBV2|TRBJ2-3
ASRSAFLAGADTQY
>TRBV30|TRBJ1-4
AWSFAGGEKLF
>TRBV29-1|TRBJ2-3
SLRLAGVDWRADTQY
>TRBV19|TRBJ1-2
ASRREAYGYT
>TRBV7-9|TRBJ1-5
ASSEGGAGQPQH
>TRBV9|TRBJ2-5
ASSALPGSLSETQY
>TRBV7-2|TRBJ2-7
ASSLGGGGYEQY
>TRBV28|TRBJ2-7
ASTSGQNYEQY
>TRBV6-6|TRBJ1-5
ASSYGAAGNQPQH
>TRBV5-1|TRBJ2-1
ASSFSYEQF
>TRBV13|TRBJ1-2
ASSLGAQGYGYT
>TRBV27|TRBJ2-7
ASRRPEQGYEQY
>TRBV6-5|TRBJ2-7
ASSSRGTEQY
>TRBV14|TRBJ1-5
ASSPTGSGNQPQH
>TRBV29-1|TRBJ2-5
SVGAGAIQETQY
>TRBV27|TRBJ1-5
ASSLRGRDGNQPQH
>TRBV27|TRBJ2-7
ASSWRGAYEQY
>TRBV9|TRBJ2-5
ASSARDRGRRETQY
>TRBV18|TRBJ1-1
ASSPSTGDTEAF
>TRBV5-6|TRBJ2-5
ASSLFEIGETQY